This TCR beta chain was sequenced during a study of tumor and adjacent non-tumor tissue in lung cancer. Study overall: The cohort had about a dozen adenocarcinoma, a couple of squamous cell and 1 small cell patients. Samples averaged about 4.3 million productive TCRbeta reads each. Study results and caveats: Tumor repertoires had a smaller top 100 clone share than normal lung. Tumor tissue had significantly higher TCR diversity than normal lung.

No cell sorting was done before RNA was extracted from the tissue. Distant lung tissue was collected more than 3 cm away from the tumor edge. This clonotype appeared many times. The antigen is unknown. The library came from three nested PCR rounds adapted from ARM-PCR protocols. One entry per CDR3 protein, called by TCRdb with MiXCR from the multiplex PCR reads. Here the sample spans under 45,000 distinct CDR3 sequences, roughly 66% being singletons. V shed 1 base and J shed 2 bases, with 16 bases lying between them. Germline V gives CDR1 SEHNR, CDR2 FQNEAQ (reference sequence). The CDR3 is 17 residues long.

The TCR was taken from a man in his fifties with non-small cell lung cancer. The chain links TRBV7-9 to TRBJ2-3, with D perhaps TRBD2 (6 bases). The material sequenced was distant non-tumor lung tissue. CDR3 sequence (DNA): TGTGCCAGCAGCTTAGGACTTGCGGGAAGGTACACAGATACGCAGTATTTT. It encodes CASSLGLAGRYTDTQYF.